The 8 T cell receptor beta chains below were found in one sample sequenced in a study of identical twins. MiXCR, run by TCRdb on the 5' RACE reads, gives a single entry per CDR3 protein. Among about 240,000 distinct CDR3 sequences, 10% to 15% were seen once, and the ten largest hold about 3.9%. These same data were also listed under a study on yellow fever vaccine responses in identical twins.

Sequences were obtained from memory (CD45RO+) T cells sorted from blood. The receptors stem from a woman between 18 and 29 years old in good health.

This clonotype showed up just a few times. This chain joins TRBV7-9 and TRBJ1-2; D ambiguous. Germline CDR1 SEHNR, CDR2 FQNEAQ (reference sequence). The CDR3 is 12 residues long. V was pared by 3 bases and J by 8 bases, with 10 bases between. CDR3 in DNA: TGTGCCAGCAGCTTTGGACGCCGGGGCTACACCTTC. As protein: CASSFGRRGYTF.

This clonotype was seen a handful of times. The chain joins TRBV25-1 to TRBJ1-3; D remains unclear. Germline CDR1 and CDR2: MGHDK and SYGVNS. Between the trimmed V and J ends, which lost 2 bases and 8 bases, there was a span of 25 bases. The CDR3 spans 18 residues. The DNA of the CDR3 is TGTGCCAGCAGTGAAGTGGGTAGAGGGCCCGGGGATAGATACACCATATATTTT. Encoded protein: CASSEVGRGPGDRYTIYF.

This clonotype was seen many times. The chain couples TRBV7-2 to TRBJ2-2; 7 bases fit TRBD1. Trimming at V came to 1 base and at J to 3 bases, leaving 2 bases not matched to a gene. CDR3 length: 15 amino acids. Germline CDR1 reads SGHTA; CDR2 reads FQGNSA. In DNA, the CDR3 is TGTGCCAGCAGCTTAGGACAGGGCTACACCGGGGAGCTGTTTTTT. It yields the protein CASSLGQGYTGELFF.

This clonotype was observed at least ten times. V and J are TRBV7-8 and TRBJ2-1, with 7 bases identical to TRBD2. The germline V gene has CDR1 SGHVS and CDR2 FQNEAQ. V was pared by 4 bases and J by 8 bases, with 11 bases of the junction left unmatched. The CDR3 spans 15 residues. The CDR3 nucleotides read TGTGCCAGCAGCTCCGGCCCGGGACTAATCGATGAGCAGTTCTTC. Translating gives CASSSGPGLIDEQFF. Together with reference TRBV7-8 and TRBJ2-1, the CDR3 gives the full variable domain: GAGVSQSPRYKVAKRGQDVALRCDPISGHVSLFWYQQALGQGPEFLTYFQNEAQLDKSGLPSDRFFAERPEGSVSTLKIQRTQQEDSAVYLCASSSGPGLIDEQFFGPGTRLTVL.

The chain uses TRBV11-2 and TRBJ2-3, with 16 bases lining up with TRBD2. Per the germline V gene, CDR1 is SGHAT and CDR2 is FQNNGV. Trimming took 5 bases from V and 6 from J; bases not matched to a gene: 11. The CDR3 has 18 amino acids. CDR3 sequence: CASSPFPGTSGGEDTQYF. The CDR3 DNA reads as TGTGCCAGCAGCCCCTTCCCCGGGACTAGCGGGGGGGAGGATACGCAGTATTTT.

V gene TRBV4-3 combines with J gene TRBJ2-3; D gene unclear. Per germline, CDR1 LGHNA and CDR2 YSLEER. V was shortened by 0 bases and J by 1 base, with 11 bases between the two germline ends. The CDR3 runs to 16 residues. This chain's CDR3 is CASSQEPPGGTDTQYF. CDR3 in DNA: TGCGCCAGCAGCCAAGAGCCGCCTGGAGGCACAGATACGCAGTATTTT.

This chain uses TRBV27 with TRBJ2-1; perhaps D is TRBD1 or TRBD2 (6 bases each). Trimming left V 5 bases short and J 5 bases short, with 19 bases between. Germline V gives CDR1 MNHEY, CDR2 SMNVEV (reference sequence). The CDR3 length is 16 residues. The CDR3 nucleotides read TGTGCCAGCAGTCTAGGGGGGAATCATGGAGACAATGAGCAGTTCTTC. Protein sequence: CASSLGGNHGDNEQFF.

V and J are TRBV2 and TRBJ2-3, with 8 bases that match TRBD1. CDR1 and CDR2 from the germline V gene are SNHLY and FYNNEI. This CDR3 spans 16 amino acids. The V gene end was trimmed by 5 bases and the J gene end by 3 bases; junction bases not matched to a gene: 10. CDR3 in amino acids: CASSLPGQGQTDTQYF. The CDR3 nucleotides are TGTGCCAGCAGTCTTCCTGGACAGGGTCAGACAGATACGCAGTATTTT. The variable domain in full, completed from reference TRBV2 and TRBJ2-3, reads EPEVTQTPSHQVTQMGQEVILRCVPISNHLYFYWYRQILGQKVEFLVSFYNNEISEKSEIFDDQFSVERPDGSNFTLKIRSTKLEDSAMYFCASSLPGQGQTDTQYFGPGTRLTVL.